This T cell receptor beta chain appears in the sequencing data of a study of cytomegalovirus exposure and HLA in healthy donors. Study-level results: A prior analysis recorded that most TCR beta V segments were productive about 87% or about 30% of the time.

Primers for the PCR totalled 60 Vbeta and 13 Jbeta. Data came from immunoSEQ multiplex PCR; TCRdb stores just in-frame clones and leaves some out. The sample contains roughly 250,000 clones, roughly 86% of which appear only once. Remarks on this clone: Its antigen remains unidentified.

J lost 4 bases, V lost 7 bases, and 8 bases had no gene match. The CDR3 is 14 residues long. Germline V gene data show CDR1 as SGHNT and CDR2 as YENEEA. The V gene is TRBV11-3, the J gene TRBJ2-7; TRBD1 agrees at 9 bases. Material for sequencing was PBMCs. The receptor comes from a woman aged 40 to 50 in good health and CMV-seropositive. The CDR3 region has the DNA TGTGCCAGCAACAAGCCGGGACAGGGTTACGAGCAGTACTTC. It encodes CASNKPGQGYEQYF.